These T cell receptor beta chains were read from a single sample in a study of blood T cell repertoires in COVID-19. TCRdb's table, derived via immunoSEQ multiplex PCR, lists solely in-frame clones and lacks some. The table shows approximately 210,000 clones, with around 90% occurring only once. What was sequenced was PBMCs or T cells enriched from blood (not recorded which). Receptor source: a woman in her twenties or thirties who had recovered from COVID-19. Both conserved end residues are part of each CDR3. Each record gives: J gene, clone size, D gene, V gene, CDR3 DNA, CDR3 protein. D genes are given only for firm matches. Not every row has a clone size; where given, it reads once, few, many or a size class.

TRBJ2-3 - - TRBV19 TGTGCCAGTAGTCACCTCGAGGGAGGCGGGATGCCAGATACGCAGTATTTT CASSHLEGGGMPDTQYF
TRBJ2-3 - - TRBV5-1 TGCGCCAGCAGCCCCCCCAGGGCCTACGCAGATACGCAGTATTTT CASSPPRAYADTQYF
TRBJ1-4 - - TRBV5-5 TGTGCCAGCAGCTTACTTTCGGGTGAAAAACTGTTTTTT CASSLLSGEKLFF
TRBJ1-2 - TRBD1 TRBV2 TGTGCCAGCAGTGAAGCACGGAGGGGGCCAAAGGATGGCTACACCTTC CASSEARRGPKDGYTF
TRBJ2-1 - TRBD2 TRBV20-1 TGCAGTGCTAGTGCGGGAGGTTTTTACAATGAGCAGTTCTTC CSASAGGFYNEQFF
TRBJ1-1 - - TRBV20-1 TGCAGTGCTAGTAGCGGGGTTGGCACTGAAGCTTTCTTT CSASSGVGTEAFF
TRBJ1-3 - - TRBV30 TGTGCCTGGAGACTCTCTGGAAACACCATATATTTT CAWRLSGNTIYF
TRBJ1-6 once TRBD1 TRBV6-5 TGTGCCAGCAGACATCAGACAGGGGTGGATTCACCCCTCCACTTT CASRHQTGVDSPLHF
TRBJ2-1 - TRBD2 TRBV3-1/TRBV3-2 TGTGCCAGCAGCCAGGGTGCTAGCGGGAGGTCCTACAATGAGCAGTTCTTC CASSQGASGRSYNEQFF
TRBJ1-4 once - TRBV25-1 TGTGCCAGCAGTGAAGGGGGGTATGAAAAACTGTTTTTT CASSEGGYEKLFF
TRBJ1-1 - - TRBV19 TGTGCCAGTAGTATAGGTTGGGGGGAGAACACTGAAGCTTTCTTT CASSIGWGENTEAFF
TRBJ2-1 once - TRBV13 TGTGCCAGCAGCGACCTCGGGGATGAGCAGTTCTTC CASSDLGDEQFF
TRBJ2-1 - TRBD2 TRBV7-3 TGTGCCAGCAGCCCCCAGGGTAGCGGGAGGGCCAGTGGTGAGCAGTTCTTC CASSPQGSGRASGEQFF